The clone carrying this T cell receptor (beta chain) was observed a handful of times. The CDR3 has 15 residues. Germline assignment: CDR1 KGHSH and CDR2 LQKENI. The V end was cut by 3 bases, the J end by 4 bases, with 13 bases between. Clinical history reported by participants formed the basis on which cohorts were assigned. Before being deemed recovered, Cohort 3 donors had two negative PCRs, clearance, or symptom resolution. These data belong to a study of blood T cell repertoires in COVID-19. On the study more broadly: Donors in the United States, Italy and Spain gave samples during acute or convalescent COVID-19.

Original data processing: The authors estimated nucleated cell counts from reference gene primer amplification. Sequenced by immunoSEQ multiplex PCR; TCRdb stores in-frame clones only, minus some. V, J and clone size derive from that table, while D and trimming were established from the DNA sequence. Among some 320,000 clones listed, more than 90% were seen once. This sequence was found in a man aged 55 to 70 who had recovered from COVID-19. The sample taken for sequencing was PBMCs or T cells enriched from blood (not recorded which). The genes are TRBV18 and TRBJ2-4; possibly TRBD1 for D (6 bases). CDR3 coding DNA: TGTGCCAGCTCACCTGGGACATTGAATAAAAACATTCAGTACTTC. It yields the protein CASSPGTLNKNIQYF.